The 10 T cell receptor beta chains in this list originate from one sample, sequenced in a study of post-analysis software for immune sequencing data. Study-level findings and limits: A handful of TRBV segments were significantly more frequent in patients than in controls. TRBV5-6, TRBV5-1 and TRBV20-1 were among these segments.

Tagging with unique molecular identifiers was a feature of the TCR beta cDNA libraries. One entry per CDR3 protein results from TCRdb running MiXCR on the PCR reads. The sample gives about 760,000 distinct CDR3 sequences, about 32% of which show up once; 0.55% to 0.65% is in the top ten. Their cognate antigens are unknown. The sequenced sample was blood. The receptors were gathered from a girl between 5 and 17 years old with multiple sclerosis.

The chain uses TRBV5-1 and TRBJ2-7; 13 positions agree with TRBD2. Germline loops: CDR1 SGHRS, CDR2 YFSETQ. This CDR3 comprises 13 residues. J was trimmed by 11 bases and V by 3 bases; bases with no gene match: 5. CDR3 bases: TGCGCCAGCAGCTGGACTAGCGGGAGTGGGGAGTACTTC. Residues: CASSWTSGSGEYF.

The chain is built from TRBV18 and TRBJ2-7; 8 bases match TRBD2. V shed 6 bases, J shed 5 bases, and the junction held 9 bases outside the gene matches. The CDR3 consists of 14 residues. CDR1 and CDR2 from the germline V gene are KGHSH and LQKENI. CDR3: CASSHRAGEDEQYF. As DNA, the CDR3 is TGTGCCAGCTCCCATAGAGCGGGAGAGGACGAGCAGTACTTC.

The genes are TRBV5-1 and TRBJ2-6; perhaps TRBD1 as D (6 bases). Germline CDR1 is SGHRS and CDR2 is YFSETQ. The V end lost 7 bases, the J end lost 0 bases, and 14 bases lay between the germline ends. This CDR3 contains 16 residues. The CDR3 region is CASGRDTSSGANVLTF. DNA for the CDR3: TGCGCCAGCGGCAGGGACACCAGCTCTGGGGCCAACGTCCTGACTTTC.

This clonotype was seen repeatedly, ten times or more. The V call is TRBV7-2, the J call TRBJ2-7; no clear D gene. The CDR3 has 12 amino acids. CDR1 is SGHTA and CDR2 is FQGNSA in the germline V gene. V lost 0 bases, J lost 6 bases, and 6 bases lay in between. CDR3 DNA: TGTGCCAGCAGCTTAGCAGTCGGCGAGCAGTACTTC. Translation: CASSLAVGEQYF.

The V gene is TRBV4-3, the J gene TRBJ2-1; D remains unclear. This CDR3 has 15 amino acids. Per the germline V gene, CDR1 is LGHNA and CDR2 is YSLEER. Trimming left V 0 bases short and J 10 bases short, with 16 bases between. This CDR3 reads CASSQDRALSAEQFF. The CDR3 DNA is TGCGCCAGCAGCCAAGATAGGGCCCTCTCAGCGGAGCAGTTCTTC.

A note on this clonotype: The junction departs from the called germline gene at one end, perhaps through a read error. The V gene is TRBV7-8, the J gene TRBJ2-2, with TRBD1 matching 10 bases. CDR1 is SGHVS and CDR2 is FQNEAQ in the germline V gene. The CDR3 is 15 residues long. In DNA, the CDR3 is TGTGCCAGCAGCCCCTGGACAGGGGGAGCCGGGGAGCTGGTTTTT. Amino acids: CASSPWTGGAGELVF.

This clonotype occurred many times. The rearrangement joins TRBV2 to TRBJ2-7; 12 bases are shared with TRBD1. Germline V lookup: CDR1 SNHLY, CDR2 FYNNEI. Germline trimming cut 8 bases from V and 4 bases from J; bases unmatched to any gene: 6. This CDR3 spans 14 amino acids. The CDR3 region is CASSGGQGAYEQYF. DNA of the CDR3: TGTGCCAGCTCCGGGGGACAGGGGGCGTACGAGCAGTACTTC.

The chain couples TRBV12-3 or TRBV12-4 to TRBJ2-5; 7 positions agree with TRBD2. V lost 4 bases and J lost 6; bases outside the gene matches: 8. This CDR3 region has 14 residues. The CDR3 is CASSSGQAGKTQYF. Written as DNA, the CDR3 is TGTGCCAGCAGTTCCGGTCAAGCGGGGAAGACCCAGTACTTC.

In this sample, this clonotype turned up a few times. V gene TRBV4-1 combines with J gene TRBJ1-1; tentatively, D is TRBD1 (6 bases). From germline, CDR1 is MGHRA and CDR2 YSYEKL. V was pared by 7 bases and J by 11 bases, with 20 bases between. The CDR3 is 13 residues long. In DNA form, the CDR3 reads TGCGCCAGCACCGGGACACCCATACGCGGGGCTTTCTTT. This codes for CASTGTPIRGAFF.

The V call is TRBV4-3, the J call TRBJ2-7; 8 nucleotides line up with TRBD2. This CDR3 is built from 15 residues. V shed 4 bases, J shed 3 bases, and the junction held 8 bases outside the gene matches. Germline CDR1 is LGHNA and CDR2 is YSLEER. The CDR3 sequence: CASSRGYREGYEQYF. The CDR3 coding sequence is TGCGCCAGCAGCCGGGGGTATCGGGAGGGCTACGAGCAGTACTTC.